This T cell receptor beta chain was retrieved from a study of chemoradiotherapy in HPV16-positive cancers. Looking at the study overall: Candidate HPV-specific clones and shared TCR motifs came from a couple of HPV16-positive patients. Study results and caveats: Candidate HPV-specific clones and E7-related TCR motifs grew in tumor during treatment. Better recurrence-free survival went with HPV-responsive T-cell expansion in HPV16-positive patients.

Assay: immunoSEQ multiplex PCR; the TCRdb copy retains only in-frame clones and omits some. The table lists fewer than 40,000 clones, approximately 88% of them singletons. Of note for this clone: The target antigen is unknown.

Germline values: CDR1 SGHRS, CDR2 YFSETQ. This CDR3 spans 15 amino acids. Trimming removed 5 bases from V and 8 bases from J, with 22 bases in between. This chain uses TRBV5-1 with TRBJ1-2; the D gene is possibly TRBD1 (5 bases). This specimen consisted of blood, obtained from a patient who underwent chemoradiotherapy. The clonotype comes from a human donor with HPV-associated anogenital cancer. DNA of the CDR3: TGCGCCAGCAGTTTGAATCCCGGGACCTCGGGCGGCTACACCTTC. It specifies CASSLNPGTSGGYTF.